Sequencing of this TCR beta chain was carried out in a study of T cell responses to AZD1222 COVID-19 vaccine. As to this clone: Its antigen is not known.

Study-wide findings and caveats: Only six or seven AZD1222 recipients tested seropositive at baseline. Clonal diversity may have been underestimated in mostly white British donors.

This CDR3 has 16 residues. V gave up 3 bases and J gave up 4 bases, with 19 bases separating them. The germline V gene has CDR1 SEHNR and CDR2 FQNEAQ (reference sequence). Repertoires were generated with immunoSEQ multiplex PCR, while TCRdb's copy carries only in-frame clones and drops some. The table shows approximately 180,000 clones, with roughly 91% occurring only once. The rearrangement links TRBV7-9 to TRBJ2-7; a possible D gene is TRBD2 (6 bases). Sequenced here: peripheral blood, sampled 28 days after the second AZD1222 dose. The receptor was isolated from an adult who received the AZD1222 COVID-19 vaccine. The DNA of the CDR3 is TGTGCCAGCAGCTTCCTGGGGCGAACAGGAGGGTACGAGCAGTACTTC. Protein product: CASSFLGRTGGYEQYF.